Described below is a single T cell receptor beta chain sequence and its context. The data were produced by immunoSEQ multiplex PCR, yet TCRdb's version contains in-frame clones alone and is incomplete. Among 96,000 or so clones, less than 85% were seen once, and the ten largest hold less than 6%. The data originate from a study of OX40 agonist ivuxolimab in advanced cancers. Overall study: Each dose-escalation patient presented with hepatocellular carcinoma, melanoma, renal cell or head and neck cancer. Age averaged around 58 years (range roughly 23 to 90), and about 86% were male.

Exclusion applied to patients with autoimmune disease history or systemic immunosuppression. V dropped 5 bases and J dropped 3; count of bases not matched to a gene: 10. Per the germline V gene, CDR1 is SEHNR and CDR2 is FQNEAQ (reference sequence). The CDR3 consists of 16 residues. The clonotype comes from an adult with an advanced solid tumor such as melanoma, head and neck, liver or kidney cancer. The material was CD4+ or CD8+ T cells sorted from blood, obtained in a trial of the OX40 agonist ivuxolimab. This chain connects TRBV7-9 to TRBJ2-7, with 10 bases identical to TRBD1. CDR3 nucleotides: TGTGCCAGCAGCATCTCCTGGGACAGGGGTCTCTACGAGCAGTACTTC. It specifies CASSISWDRGLYEQYF.